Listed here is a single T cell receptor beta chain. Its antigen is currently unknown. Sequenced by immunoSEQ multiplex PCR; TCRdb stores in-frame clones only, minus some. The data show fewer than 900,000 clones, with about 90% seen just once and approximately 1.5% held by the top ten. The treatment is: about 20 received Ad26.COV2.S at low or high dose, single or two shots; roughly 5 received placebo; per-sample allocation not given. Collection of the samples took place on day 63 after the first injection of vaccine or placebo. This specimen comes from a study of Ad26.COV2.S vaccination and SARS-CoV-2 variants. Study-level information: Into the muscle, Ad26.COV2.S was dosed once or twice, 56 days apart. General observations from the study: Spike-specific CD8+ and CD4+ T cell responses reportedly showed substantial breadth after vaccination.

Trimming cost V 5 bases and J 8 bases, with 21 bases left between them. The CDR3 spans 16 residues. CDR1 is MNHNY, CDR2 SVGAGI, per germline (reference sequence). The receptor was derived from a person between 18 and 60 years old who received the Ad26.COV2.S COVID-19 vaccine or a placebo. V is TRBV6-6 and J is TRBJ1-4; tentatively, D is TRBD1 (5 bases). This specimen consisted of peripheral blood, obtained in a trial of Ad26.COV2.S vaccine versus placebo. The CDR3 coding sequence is TGTGCCAGCAGTCGAGATGCCCCGGGGGGTAGGGAAAAACTGTTTTTT. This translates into CASSRDAPGGREKLFF.